These 18 T cell receptor beta chains came from one sample sequenced in a study of cytomegalovirus exposure and HLA in healthy donors. PCR employed 60 Vbeta and 13 Jbeta primers. Assay used: immunoSEQ multiplex PCR; TCRdb lists only in-frame clones, some missing. Among approximately 240,000 clones listed, about 89% were seen once. Sequenced: PBMCs. The source of these receptors is a woman younger than 30 in good health and CMV-seronegative.

This clone was recorded a few times. The chain combines TRBV10-3 with TRBJ2-7, with 8 positions matching TRBD1. Germline CDR1 reads ENHRY; CDR2 reads SYGVKD. The ends lost 0 bases at V and 5 bases at J; junction bases unmatched: 6. The CDR3 length is 15 residues. CDR3 nucleotides: TGTGCCATCAGTGAGTCGACAGGGGCGAATGACGAGCAGTACTTC. Amino acid sequence: CAISESTGANDEQYF.

The J gene is TRBJ2-2, the V gene TRBV7-6, with 13 bases fitting TRBD2. Germline-derived CDR1 and CDR2 are SGHVS and FNYEAQ. The CDR3 has 19 amino acids. V dropped 5 bases and J dropped 6; count of bases not matched to a gene: 15. DNA for the CDR3: TGTGCCAGCAGCACGATCACGGGACTAGCGGGACGATGGGCCGGGGAGCTGTTTTTT. Translated: CASSTITGLAGRWAGELFF.

Points on this clone: The same CDR3 is also encoded by other DNA sequences in this sample. The chain is built from TRBV9 and TRBJ1-1; 9 positions agree with TRBD1. Trimming took 1 base from V and 8 from J; bases not matched to a gene: 9. This CDR3 has 15 amino acids. CDR1 is SGDLS, CDR2 YYNGEE, per germline. The CDR3: CASSVNDGQGTEAFF. The CDR3, as DNA: TGTGCCAGCAGCGTAAACGATGGACAGGGGACCGAAGCTTTCTTT.

The chain joins TRBV6-1 to TRBJ1-2; TRBD1 aligns across 9 bases. The CDR3 runs 15 residues. Trimming removed 6 bases from V and 2 bases from J; junction bases left unmatched: 7. Germline assignment: CDR1 MNHNS and CDR2 SASEGT. The CDR3 bases are TGTGCCAGCAGGGGATCCGACAGGGGGAACTATGGCTACACCTTC. As protein: CASRGSDRGNYGYTF.

V is TRBV6-5 and J is TRBJ1-2; unclear D gene. CDR3 length equals 13 residues. Germline V gene sequence: CDR1 MNHEY, CDR2 SVGAGI. V lost 8 bases, J lost 1 base, and 11 bases lay in between. Here the CDR3 DNA reads TGTGCCAGCGTGGATAGCAGTAACTATGGCTACACCTTC. It is translated as CASVDSSNYGYTF.

V gene TRBV11-2 combines with J gene TRBJ2-7; 7 bases match TRBD1. The CDR3 consists of 14 residues. The V gene end was trimmed by 5 bases and the J gene end by 5 bases; junction bases not matched to a gene: 9. The germline gives CDR1 SGHAT, CDR2 FQNNGV. In DNA form, the CDR3 reads TGTGCCAGCAGCCCCCTCTCACAGGGGAACGAGCAGTACTTC. It codes for CASSPLSQGNEQYF.

This chain links TRBV7-2 with TRBJ1-5; the D is unclear. The germline V gene has CDR1 SGHTA and CDR2 FQGNSA. V lost 2 bases, J lost 2 bases, and 7 bases lay in between. The CDR3 is made up of 14 amino acids. CDR3 sequence (DNA): TGTGCCAGCAGCTTACAGGCTGGCAATCAGCCCCAGCATTTT. Translated: CASSLQAGNQPQHF.

The rearrangement joins TRBV5-4 to TRBJ2-1; unclear D gene. The CDR3 has 15 residues. Trimming took 4 bases from V and 0 from J, leaving 11 bases between them. The germline CDR1 and CDR2 sequences are SGHNT and YYREEE (reference sequence). Written as DNA, the CDR3 is TGTGCCAGCAGCCCAGACATCAGCTCCTACAATGAGCAGTTCTTC. Residues: CASSPDISSYNEQFF.

This rearrangement joins TRBV5-1 to TRBJ2-7; 8 bases line up with TRBD2. Germline lookup yields CDR1 SGHRS and CDR2 YFSETQ. After removal of 0 bases from V and 3 bases from J, the junction contained 5 bases not matched to a gene. The CDR3 has 15 amino acids. CDR3 DNA: TGCGCCAGCAGCTTGGTGGTTAGCGGGAACTACGAGCAGTACTTC. This translates into CASSLVVSGNYEQYF.

J is TRBJ1-1 and V is TRBV28; perhaps TRBD1 as D (5 bases). The CDR3 has 15 residues. Trimming stripped 3 bases from V and 9 bases from J, with 20 bases between. Germline-derived CDR1 and CDR2 are MDHEN and SYDVKM. The CDR3 reads CASSLMGNQGHKAFF. The CDR3 region has the DNA TGTGCCAGCAGTTTGATGGGGAATCAGGGTCACAAAGCTTTCTTT.

The chain employs TRBV12-5 and TRBJ2-2; no clear D gene. Trimming took off 2 bases at V and 1 base at J, with 8 bases between the two ends. The CDR3 is 15 residues long. Germline values: CDR1 LGHNT, CDR2 FRNRAP. The CDR3 bases are TGTGCTAGTGGTTTGATATCGGGGAACACCGGGGAGCTGTTTTTT. This gives the protein CASGLISGNTGELFF.

The genes are TRBV13 and TRBJ2-7; 14 positions agree with TRBD2. CDR3 length equals 19 residues. Germline-derived CDR1 and CDR2 are PRHDT and FYEKMQ (reference sequence). J lost 5 bases, V lost 4 bases, and 16 bases had no gene match. CDR3 coding DNA: TGTGCCAGCAGCTCCGACGAACTCGGACTAGCGGGGGGACGCGACGAGCAGTACTTC. The encoded protein is CASSSDELGLAGGRDEQYF.

This chain connects TRBV11-3 to TRBJ2-1, with D perhaps TRBD2 (5 bases). The germline gives CDR1 SGHNT, CDR2 YENEEA. V was cut by 1 base and J by 2 bases, with 9 bases left in between. The CDR3 covers 15 residues. The CDR3 nucleotides are TGTGCCAGCAGCTTAGTAGGGAGTACCTACAATGAGCAGTTCTTC. Residues: CASSLVGSTYNEQFF.

As concerns this clone: A junction boundary mismatches the germline segment, possibly from a read error. The chain combines TRBV4-1 with TRBJ1-1; D not certain. The CDR3 covers 16 residues. Germline CDR1 is MGHRA and CDR2 is YSYEKL. CDR3 region: CASSQPRSGSNTEAFF. The CDR3 nucleotides are TGTGCCAGCAGCCAACCAAGGTCGGGGTCCAACACTGAAGCTTTCTTT.

A remark on this clone: Relative to the germline gene, one junction end is altered; a read error may explain this. The chain uses TRBV6-1 and TRBJ2-1; weak D call: TRBD2 (5 bases). The CDR3 runs 13 residues. Germline V gene sequence: CDR1 MNHNS, CDR2 SASEGT. The CDR3 region has the DNA TGTGCCAGCAGGGAAGACCGAGGGAGTGAGCAGTTCTTC. Its translation: CASREDRGSEQFF.

This chain connects TRBV10-3 to TRBJ2-1; 7 nucleotides agree with TRBD2. Losses at the gene ends were 2 bases for V and 9 bases for J; bases not matched to a gene: 10. CDR1 ENHRY and CDR2 SYGVKD come from the germline V gene. This CDR3 region has 15 residues. Here the CDR3 DNA reads TGTGCCATCAGTGAGCCTTCTAGCGGACGTAGTGAGCAGTTCTTC. Translating gives CAISEPSSGRSEQFF.

This chain connects TRBV19 to TRBJ1-1; no clear D. The CDR3 extends over 12 amino acids. Per the germline V gene, CDR1 is LNHDA and CDR2 is SQIVND (reference sequence). The germline V and J ends were trimmed by 11 bases and 1 base, with 11 bases remaining between them. CDR3 protein: CAVGLENTEAFF. Written as DNA, the CDR3 is TGTGCCGTTGGACTTGAGAACACTGAAGCTTTCTTT.

This sequence joins TRBV5-1 and TRBJ2-5; the match to TRBD1 covers 9 bases. The tail of the sequence fits TRBJ2-7 better, so the J call may be wrong. Germline CDR1 SGHRS, CDR2 YFSETQ. This CDR3 is 17 amino acids long. CDR3 amino acids: CASNRYLDRGISYEQYF. CDR3 bases: TGCGCCAGCAACCGCTACTTGGACAGGGGCATATCCTACGAGCAGTACTTC.